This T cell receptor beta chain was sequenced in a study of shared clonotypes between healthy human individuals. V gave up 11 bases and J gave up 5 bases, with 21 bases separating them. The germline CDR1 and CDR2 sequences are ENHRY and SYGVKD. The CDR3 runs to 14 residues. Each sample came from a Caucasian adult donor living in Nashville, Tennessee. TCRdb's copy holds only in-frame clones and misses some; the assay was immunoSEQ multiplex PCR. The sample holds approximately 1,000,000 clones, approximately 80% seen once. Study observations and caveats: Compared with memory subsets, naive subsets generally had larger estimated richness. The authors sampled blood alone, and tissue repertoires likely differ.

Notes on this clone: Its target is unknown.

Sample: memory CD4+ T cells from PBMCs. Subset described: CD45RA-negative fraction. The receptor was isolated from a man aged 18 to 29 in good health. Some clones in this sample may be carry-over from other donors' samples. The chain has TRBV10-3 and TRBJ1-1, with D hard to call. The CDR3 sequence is CAAALNVGGTEAFF. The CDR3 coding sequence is TGTGCCGCCGCCCTAAATGTTGGAGGGACTGAAGCTTTCTTT.